Given below is one T cell receptor beta chain in context. Its specificity is not known. An approximately 130-subject validation cohort, separate from the approximately 610-subject first cohort, supplied the donors. This sample stems from a study of cytomegalovirus exposure and HLA in healthy donors. Study-wide background: Both the approximately 130 validation repertoires and the approximately 670 first-cohort repertoires used the same platform, as reported by a later analysis. Study conclusions and caveats: Overall, roughly 170 TCR beta chains were annotated as cytomegalovirus-associated. Most TCR sequences proved rare, with some public TCRs found in many donors.

TCRdb's table, derived via immunoSEQ multiplex PCR, lists solely in-frame clones and lacks some. The table has a few hundred thousand clones, 88% seen once. Germline V gene sequence: CDR1 MGHRA, CDR2 YSYEKL. The CDR3 covers 16 residues. V shed 3 bases and J shed 4 bases, with 19 bases lying between them. The sequencing input was PBMCs. This chain uses TRBV4-1 with TRBJ2-7, with D maybe TRBD1 (6 bases). This TCR was sampled from a man aged 25 to 40 in good health and CMV-seronegative. CDR3 nucleotide sequence: TGCGCCAGCAGCCACGACATCGATAGGGGGTCGTACGAGCAGTACTTC. It translates to CASSHDIDRGSYEQYF.